Here is one T cell receptor beta chain with its context. Its target is unknown. These data come from a study of blood T cells in healthy people across ages. General study results and limits: TCR beta diversity correlated strongly with naive T cell percentage. Expanded clonotype shifts may have been confounded, as the donors had an unknown CMV status. Relative to aged donors, long-lived donors carried more naive CD4+ cells and displayed higher diversity.

A sample-barcoded 5' primer and a J-beta primer mix were used in a second PCR of roughly 7 to 12 cycles. TCRdb reprocessed the 5' RACE reads via MiXCR and lists one record per CDR3 protein. This table holds around 650,000 distinct CDR3 sequences, about 30% found once. There are 14 residues in the CDR3. CDR1 and CDR2 (germline): SEHNR, FQNEAQ (reference sequence). V was clipped by 2 bases and J by 7 bases; unmatched bases: 7. Input material: blood. This chain uses TRBV7-9 with TRBJ1-2, with 7 bases aligning to TRBD1. The clonotype comes from a woman aged 80 or over in good health. This chain's CDR3 is CASSLRGLESGYTF. In DNA form, the CDR3 reads TGTGCCAGCAGCTTAAGGGGGCTCGAGTCTGGCTACACCTTC.